Each of the 5 T cell receptor beta chains below was sequenced from the same sample in a study of Graves' ophthalmopathy and Graves' hyperthyroidism. The authors amplified TCR beta CDR3 regions, and they did so from RNA transcripts for repertoire sequencing. The library came from an HTBI-primed first-round RT-PCR and a second-round multiplex PCR. MiXCR, applied by TCRdb to the multiplex PCR reads, yields one record per CDR3 protein. Seen here are some 1.1 million distinct CDR3 sequences, less than 45% observed once, and the top ten hold roughly 11%. The material sequenced was peripheral blood or thyroid tissue (not recorded which). The receptors derive from an adult man with Graves' hyperthyroidism.

V is TRBV5-1 and J is TRBJ1-3; tentative D call: TRBD1 (5 bases). This CDR3 spans 16 amino acids. Germline assignment: CDR1 SGHRS and CDR2 YFSETQ. V shed 4 bases and J shed 4 bases, with 18 bases lying between them. The CDR3 region has the DNA TGCGCCAGCAGCCCTGGGGCAGGGTCTCCAGGAAACACCATATATTTT. This translates into CASSPGAGSPGNTIYF.

The CDR3 DNA reads as TGTGCCAGCAGTCAAGCCGGGGACAGGATCAATGAAAAACTGTTTTTT. It codes for CASSQAGDRINEKLFF. The V call is TRBV12-3 or TRBV12-4, the J call TRBJ1-4, with 8 nucleotides matching TRBD1. The CDR3 runs to 16 residues. The J segment lost 5 bases and the V segment lost 5 bases, leaving 10 bases of the junction unmatched.

This clonotype was counted at least ten times. V and J are TRBV2 and TRBJ1-1; D is ambiguous. This CDR3 spans 12 amino acids. The germline V gene encodes CDR1 SNHLY and CDR2 FYNNEI. The V end lost 3 bases, the J end lost 5 bases, and 7 bases lay between the germline ends. The CDR3 protein is CASSEERTEAFF. For the CDR3, the DNA is TGTGCCAGCAGTGAGGAGAGGACTGAAGCTTTCTTT.

The chain carries TRBV20-1 and TRBJ2-7; D may correspond to TRBD1 or TRBD2 (5 bases each). Deletions cut 1 base from V and 1 base from J, with 14 bases between. CDR1 and CDR2 from the germline V gene are DFQATT and SNEGSKA (reference sequence). The CDR3 covers 15 residues. The CDR3 sequence: CSARVRGDQSYEQYF. As DNA, the CDR3 is TGCAGTGCTAGAGTCCGAGGGGACCAGTCCTACGAGCAGTACTTC.

This clonotype was seen at least ten times. This chain uses TRBV20-1 with TRBJ1-2; 7 bases align to TRBD1. CDR1 and CDR2 (germline): DFQATT, SNEGSKA (reference sequence). This CDR3 is built from 13 residues. J lost 7 bases, V lost 4 bases, and 9 bases had no gene match. CDR3 residues: CSAMGQGDRGYTF. In nucleotides, the CDR3 is TGCAGTGCTATGGGGCAGGGGGATCGTGGCTACACCTTC.